This entry lists 3 T cell receptor beta chains sequenced from one sample in a study of T-cell memory formation after mild COVID-19. In TCRdb, the 5' RACE reads were re-called with MiXCR into one record per CDR3 protein. Of 450,000 or so distinct CDR3 sequences in the sample, more than 20% are singletons; the top ten hold around 12%. Sequenced: PBMCs or a T cell subset sorted from them (not recorded which). The receptors shown here come from an adult woman who had mild COVID-19 (a few samples of this study predate the infection). Cell type and time point are not known.

The rearrangement links TRBV5-1 to TRBJ1-4; 7 bases fit TRBD1. The ends lost 0 bases at V and 4 bases at J; junction bases unmatched: 3. Germline V gene sequence: CDR1 SGHRS, CDR2 YFSETQ. The CDR3 covers 15 residues. The chain's CDR3 is CASSLVDRDNEKLFF. CDR3 coding DNA: TGCGCCAGCAGCTTGGTCGACAGGGATAATGAAAAACTGTTTTTT.

The V gene is TRBV7-9, the J gene TRBJ2-1; D is unclear. Germline V CDR1 and CDR2: SEHNR, FQNEAQ (reference sequence). Trimming took off 4 bases at V and 5 bases at J, with 15 bases between the two ends. This CDR3 has 15 residues. DNA for the CDR3: TGTGCCAGCAGCTCGGGTGGCCTCGGCGACAATGAGCAGTTCTTC. It encodes CASSSGGLGDNEQFF.

This clonotype appeared once. The rearrangement uses TRBV19 and TRBJ1-1; D is possibly TRBD1 (5 bases). The CDR3 is 14 residues long. Germline V lookup: CDR1 LNHDA, CDR2 SQIVND (reference sequence). Between the trimmed V and J ends, which lost 3 bases and 11 bases, there was a span of 19 bases. The CDR3 spells CASSIHIQGAPAFF. The CDR3 coding sequence is TGTGCCAGTAGTATCCATATTCAGGGAGCCCCCGCTTTCTTT.